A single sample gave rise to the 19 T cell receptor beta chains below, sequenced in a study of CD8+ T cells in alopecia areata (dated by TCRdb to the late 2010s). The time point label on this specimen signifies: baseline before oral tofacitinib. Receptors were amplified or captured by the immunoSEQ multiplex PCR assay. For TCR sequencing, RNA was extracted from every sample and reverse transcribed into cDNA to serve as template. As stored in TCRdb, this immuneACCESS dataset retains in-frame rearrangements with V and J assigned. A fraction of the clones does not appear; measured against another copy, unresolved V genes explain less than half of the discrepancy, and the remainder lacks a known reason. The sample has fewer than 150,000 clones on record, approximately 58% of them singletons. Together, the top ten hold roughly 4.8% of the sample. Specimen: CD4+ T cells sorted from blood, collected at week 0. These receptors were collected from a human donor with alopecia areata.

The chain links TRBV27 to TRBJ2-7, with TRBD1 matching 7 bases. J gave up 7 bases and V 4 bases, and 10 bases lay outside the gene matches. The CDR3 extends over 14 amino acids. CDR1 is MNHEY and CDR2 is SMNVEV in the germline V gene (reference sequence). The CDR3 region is CASSSWDRSREQYF. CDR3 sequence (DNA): TGTGCCAGCAGTTCTTGGGACAGATCTCGAGAGCAGTACTTC.

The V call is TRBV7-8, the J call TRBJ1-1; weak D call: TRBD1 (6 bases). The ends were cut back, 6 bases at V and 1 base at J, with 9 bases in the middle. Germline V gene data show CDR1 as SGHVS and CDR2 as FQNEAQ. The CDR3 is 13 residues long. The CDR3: CASRRTENTEAFF. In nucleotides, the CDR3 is TGTGCCAGCAGACGGACAGAGAACACTGAAGCTTTCTTT. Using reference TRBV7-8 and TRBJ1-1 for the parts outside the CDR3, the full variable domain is GAGVSQSPRYKVAKRGQDVALRCDPISGHVSLFWYQQALGQGPEFLTYFQNEAQLDKSGLPSDRFFAERPEGSVSTLKIQRTQQEDSAVYLCASRRTENTEAFFGQGTRLTVV.

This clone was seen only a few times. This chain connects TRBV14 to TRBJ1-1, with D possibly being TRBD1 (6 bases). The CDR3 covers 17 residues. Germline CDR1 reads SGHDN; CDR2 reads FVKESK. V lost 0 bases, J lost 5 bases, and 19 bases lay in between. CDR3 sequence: CASSQEGGGWAETEAFF. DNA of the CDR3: TGTGCCAGCAGCCAAGAAGGGGGGGGATGGGCAGAAACTGAAGCTTTCTTT.

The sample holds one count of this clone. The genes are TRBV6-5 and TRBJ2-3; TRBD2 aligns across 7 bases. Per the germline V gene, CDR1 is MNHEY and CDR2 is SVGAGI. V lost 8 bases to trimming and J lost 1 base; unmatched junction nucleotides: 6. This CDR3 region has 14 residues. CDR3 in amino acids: CASGNGRRTDTQYF. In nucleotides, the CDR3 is TGTGCCAGCGGTAACGGGAGGCGCACAGATACGCAGTATTTT.

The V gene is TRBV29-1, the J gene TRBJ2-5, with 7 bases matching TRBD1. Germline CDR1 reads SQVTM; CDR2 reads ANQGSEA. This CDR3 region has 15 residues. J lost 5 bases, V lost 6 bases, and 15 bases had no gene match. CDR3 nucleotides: TGCAGCGTATTCCAACAGGGGCCGAATTCCGAGACCCAGTACTTC. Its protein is CSVFQQGPNSETQYF. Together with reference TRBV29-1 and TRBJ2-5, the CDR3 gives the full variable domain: SAVISQKPSRDICQRGTSLTIQCQVDSQVTMMFWYRQQPGQSLTLIATANQGSEATYESGFVIDKFPISRPNLTFSTLTVSNMSPEDSSIYLCSVFQQGPNSETQYFGPGTRLLVL.

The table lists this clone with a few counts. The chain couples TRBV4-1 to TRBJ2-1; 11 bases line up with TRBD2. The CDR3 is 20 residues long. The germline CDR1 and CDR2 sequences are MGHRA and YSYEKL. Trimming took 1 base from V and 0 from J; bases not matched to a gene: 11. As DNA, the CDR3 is TGCGCCAGCAGCCAAGCCGCGACTAGCGGGATGACGAGCTCCTACAATGAGCAGTTCTTC. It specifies CASSQAATSGMTSSYNEQFF.

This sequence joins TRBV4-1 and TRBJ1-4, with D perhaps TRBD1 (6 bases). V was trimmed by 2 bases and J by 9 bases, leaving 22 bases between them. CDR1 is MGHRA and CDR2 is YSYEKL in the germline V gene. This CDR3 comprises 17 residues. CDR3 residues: CASSQPLRDGDKKKLFF. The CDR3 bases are TGCGCCAGCAGCCAACCTCTTCGCGACGGGGACAAGAAAAAACTGTTTTTT.

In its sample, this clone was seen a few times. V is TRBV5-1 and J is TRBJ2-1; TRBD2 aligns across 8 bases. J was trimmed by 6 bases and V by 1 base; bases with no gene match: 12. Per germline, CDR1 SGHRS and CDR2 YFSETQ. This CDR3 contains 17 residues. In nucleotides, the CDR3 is TGCGCCAGCAGCTTGAACTATCGAGCGGGAGTGAGCAATGAGCAGTTCTTC. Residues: CASSLNYRAGVSNEQFF.

The CDR3 coding sequence is TGTGCCAGCAGCTTTAGTGCAGACTACAATCAGCCCCAGCATTTT. Protein sequence: CASSFSADYNQPQHF. J is TRBJ1-5 and V is TRBV7-2; D unclear. This CDR3 is 15 amino acids long. Germline assignment: CDR1 SGHTA and CDR2 FQGNSA. The V end lost 3 bases, the J end lost 3 bases, and 12 bases lay between the germline ends. Full variable domain (rest looked up from reference TRBV7-2 and TRBJ1-5): GAGVSQSPSNKVTEKGKDVELRCDPISGHTALYWYRQSLGQGLEFLIYFQGNSAPDKSGLPSDRFSAERTGGSVSTLTIQRTQQEDSAVYLCASSFSADYNQPQHFGDGTRLSIL.

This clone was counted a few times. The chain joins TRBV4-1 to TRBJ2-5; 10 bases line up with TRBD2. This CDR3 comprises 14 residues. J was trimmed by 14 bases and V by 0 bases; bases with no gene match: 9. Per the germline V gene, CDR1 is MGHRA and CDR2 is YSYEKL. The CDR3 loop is CASSQDRKGLAFYF. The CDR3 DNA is TGCGCCAGCAGCCAAGACAGGAAGGGACTAGCGTTTTACTTC.

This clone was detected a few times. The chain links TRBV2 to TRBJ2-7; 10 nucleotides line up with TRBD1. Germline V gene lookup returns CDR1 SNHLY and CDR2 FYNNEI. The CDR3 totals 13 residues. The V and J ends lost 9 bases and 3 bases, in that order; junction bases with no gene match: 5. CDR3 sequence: CASNRDRGYEQYF. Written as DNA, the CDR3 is TGTGCCAGTAACCGGGACAGGGGCTACGAGCAGTACTTC.

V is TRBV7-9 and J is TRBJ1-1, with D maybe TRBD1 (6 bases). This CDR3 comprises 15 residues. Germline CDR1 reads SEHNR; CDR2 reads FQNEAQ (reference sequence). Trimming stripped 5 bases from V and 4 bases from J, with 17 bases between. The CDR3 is CASSRGGPGATEAFF. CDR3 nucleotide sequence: TGTGCCAGCAGCCGGGGAGGGCCGGGGGCCACTGAAGCTTTCTTT.

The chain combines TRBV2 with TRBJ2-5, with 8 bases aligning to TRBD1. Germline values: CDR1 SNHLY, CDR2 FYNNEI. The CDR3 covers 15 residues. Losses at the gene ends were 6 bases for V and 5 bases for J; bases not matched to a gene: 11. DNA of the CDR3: TGTGCCAGCAGCGCCAGGGGGCGCGTAGGGGAGACCCAGTACTTC. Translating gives CASSARGRVGETQYF. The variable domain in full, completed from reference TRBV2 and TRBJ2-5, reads EPEVTQTPSHQVTQMGQEVILRCVPISNHLYFYWYRQILGQKVEFLVSFYNNEISEKSEIFDDQFSVERPDGSNFTLKIRSTKLEDSAMYFCASSARGRVGETQYFGPGTRLLVL.

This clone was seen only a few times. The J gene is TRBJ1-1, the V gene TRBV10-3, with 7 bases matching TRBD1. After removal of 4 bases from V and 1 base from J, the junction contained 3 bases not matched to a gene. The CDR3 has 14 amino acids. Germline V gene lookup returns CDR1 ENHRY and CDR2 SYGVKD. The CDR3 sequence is CAISGGQRNTEAFF. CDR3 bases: TGTGCCATCAGTGGGGGACAGAGGAACACTGAAGCTTTCTTT.

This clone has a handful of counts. The CDR3 DNA sequence: TGTGCCAGCAGCCCAAACCCCAGCACAGATACGCAGTATTTT. Its translation is CASSPNPSTDTQYF. V is TRBV5-6 and J is TRBJ2-3; D is undetermined. Trimming removed 4 bases at V and 0 bases at J, with 9 bases between. The CDR3 spans 14 residues. Germline V gives CDR1 SGHDT, CDR2 YYEEEE. The variable domain in full, completed from reference TRBV5-6 and TRBJ2-3, reads DAGVTQSPTHLIKTRGQQVTLRCSPKSGHDTVSWYQQALGQGPQFIFQYYEEEERQRGNFPDRFSGHQFPNYSSELNVNALLLGDSALYLCASSPNPSTDTQYFGPGTRLTVL.

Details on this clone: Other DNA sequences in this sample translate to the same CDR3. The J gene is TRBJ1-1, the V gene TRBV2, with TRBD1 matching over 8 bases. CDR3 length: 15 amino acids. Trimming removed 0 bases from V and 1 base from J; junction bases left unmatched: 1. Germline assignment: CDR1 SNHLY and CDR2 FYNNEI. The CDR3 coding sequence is TGTGCCAGCAGTGAAGCTGGGACAGGGAACACTGAAGCTTTCTTT. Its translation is CASSEAGTGNTEAFF.

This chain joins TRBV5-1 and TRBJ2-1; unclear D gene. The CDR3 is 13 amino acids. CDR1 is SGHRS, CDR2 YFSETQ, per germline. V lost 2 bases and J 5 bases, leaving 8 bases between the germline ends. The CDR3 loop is CASSFPPDNEQFF. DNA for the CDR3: TGCGCCAGCAGCTTCCCCCCGGACAATGAGCAGTTCTTC.

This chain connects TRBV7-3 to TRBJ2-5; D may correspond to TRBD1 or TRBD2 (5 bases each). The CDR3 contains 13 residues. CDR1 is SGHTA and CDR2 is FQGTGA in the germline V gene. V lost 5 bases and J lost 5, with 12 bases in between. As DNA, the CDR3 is TGTGCCAGCAGCCCCCGAGAGGGGGAGACCCAGTACTTC. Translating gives CASSPREGETQYF.

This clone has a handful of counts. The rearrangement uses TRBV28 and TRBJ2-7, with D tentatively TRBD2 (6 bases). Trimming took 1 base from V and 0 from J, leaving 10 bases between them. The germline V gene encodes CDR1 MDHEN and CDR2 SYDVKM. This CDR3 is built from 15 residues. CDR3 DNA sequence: TGTGCCAGCAGTTTATTCGGGGGTAGCTCCTACGAGCAGTACTTC. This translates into CASSLFGGSSYEQYF.